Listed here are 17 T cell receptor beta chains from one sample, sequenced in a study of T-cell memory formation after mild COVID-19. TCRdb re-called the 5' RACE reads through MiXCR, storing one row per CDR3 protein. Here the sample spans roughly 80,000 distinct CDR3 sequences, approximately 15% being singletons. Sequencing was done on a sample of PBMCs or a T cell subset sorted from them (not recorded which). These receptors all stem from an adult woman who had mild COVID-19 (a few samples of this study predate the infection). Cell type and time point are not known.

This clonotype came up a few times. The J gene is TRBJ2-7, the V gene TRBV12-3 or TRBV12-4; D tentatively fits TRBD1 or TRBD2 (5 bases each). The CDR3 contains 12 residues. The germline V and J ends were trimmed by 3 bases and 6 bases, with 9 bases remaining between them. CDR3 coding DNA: TGTGCCAGCAGTTTGGGGACGGCCGAGCAGTACTTC. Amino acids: CASSLGTAEQYF.

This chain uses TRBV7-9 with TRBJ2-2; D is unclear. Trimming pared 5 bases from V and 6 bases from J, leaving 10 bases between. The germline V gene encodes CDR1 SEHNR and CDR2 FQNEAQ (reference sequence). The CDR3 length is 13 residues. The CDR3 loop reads CASSALAPGELFF. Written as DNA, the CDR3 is TGTGCCAGCAGCGCCTTGGCCCCCGGGGAGCTGTTTTTT.

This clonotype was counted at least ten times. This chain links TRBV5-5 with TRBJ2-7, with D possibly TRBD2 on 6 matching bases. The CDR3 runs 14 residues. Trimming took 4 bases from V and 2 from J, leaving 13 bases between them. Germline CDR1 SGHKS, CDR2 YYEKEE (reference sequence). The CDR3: CASSRTTGAYEQYF. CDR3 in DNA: TGTGCCAGCAGCCGTACGACGGGGGCCTACGAGCAGTACTTC. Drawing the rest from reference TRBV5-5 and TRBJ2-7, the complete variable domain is DAGVTQSPTHLIKTRGQQVTLRCSPISGHKSVSWYQQVLGQGPQFIFQYYEKEERGRGNFPDRFSARQFPNYSSELNVNALLLGDSALYLCASSRTTGAYEQYFGPGTRLTVT.

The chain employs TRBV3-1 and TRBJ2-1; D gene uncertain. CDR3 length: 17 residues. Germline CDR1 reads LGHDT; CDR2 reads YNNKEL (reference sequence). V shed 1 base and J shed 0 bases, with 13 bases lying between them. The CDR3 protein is CASSQGRAESSYNEQFF. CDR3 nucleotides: TGTGCCAGCAGCCAAGGGCGAGCAGAAAGCTCCTACAATGAGCAGTTCTTC.

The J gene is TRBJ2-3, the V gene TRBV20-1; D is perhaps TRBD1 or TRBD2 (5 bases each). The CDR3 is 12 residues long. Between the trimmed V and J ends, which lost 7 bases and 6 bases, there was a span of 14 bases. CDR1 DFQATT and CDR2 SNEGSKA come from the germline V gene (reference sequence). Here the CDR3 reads CSVRGASDTQYF. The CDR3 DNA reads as TGCAGTGTACGAGGGGCGTCGGATACGCAGTATTTT.

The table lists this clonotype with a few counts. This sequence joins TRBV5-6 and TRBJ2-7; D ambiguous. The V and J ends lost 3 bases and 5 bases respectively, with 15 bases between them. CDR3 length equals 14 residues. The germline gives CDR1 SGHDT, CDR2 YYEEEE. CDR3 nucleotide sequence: TGTGCCAGCAGCTATAGGGATGGAGAGGACGAGCAGTACTTC. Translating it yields CASSYRDGEDEQYF.

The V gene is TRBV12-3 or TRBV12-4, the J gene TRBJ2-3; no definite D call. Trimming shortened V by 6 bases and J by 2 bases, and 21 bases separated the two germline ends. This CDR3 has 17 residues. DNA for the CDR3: TGTGCCAGCAGAGAAGGGATCGGCTTACTTACCACAGATACGCAGTATTTT. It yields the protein CASREGIGLLTTDTQYF.

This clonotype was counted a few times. DNA for the CDR3: TGTGCCAGTAGTATAGCCCCGGGATTAAGTTCCTACAATGAGCAGTTCTTC. Translating gives CASSIAPGLSSYNEQFF. The chain links TRBV19 to TRBJ2-1, with a tentative D call TRBD2 (5 bases). Germline CDR1 LNHDA, CDR2 SQIVND (reference sequence). The CDR3 sequence is 17 residues long. Trimming cost V 1 base and J 1 base, with 14 bases left between them.

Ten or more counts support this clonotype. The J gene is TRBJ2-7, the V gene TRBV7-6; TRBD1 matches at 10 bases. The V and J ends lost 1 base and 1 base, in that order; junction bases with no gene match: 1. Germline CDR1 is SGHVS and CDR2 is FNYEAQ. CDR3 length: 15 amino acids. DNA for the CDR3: TGTGCCAGCAGCTTAGGGGACAGGGGATCCTACGAGCAGTACTTC. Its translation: CASSLGDRGSYEQYF. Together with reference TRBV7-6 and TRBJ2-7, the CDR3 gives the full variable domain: GAGVSQSPRYKVTKRGQDVALRCDPISGHVSLYWYRQALGQGPEFLTYFNYEAQQDKSGLPNDRFSAERPEGSISTLTIQRTEQRDSAMYRCASSLGDRGSYEQYFGPGTRLTVT.

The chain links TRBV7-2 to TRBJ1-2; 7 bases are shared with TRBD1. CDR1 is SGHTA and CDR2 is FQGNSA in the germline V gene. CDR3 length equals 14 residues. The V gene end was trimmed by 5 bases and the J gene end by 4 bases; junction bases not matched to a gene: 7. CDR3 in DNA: TGTGCCAGCAGCCCTGGACAGGACGGCTATGGCTACACCTTC. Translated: CASSPGQDGYGYTF.

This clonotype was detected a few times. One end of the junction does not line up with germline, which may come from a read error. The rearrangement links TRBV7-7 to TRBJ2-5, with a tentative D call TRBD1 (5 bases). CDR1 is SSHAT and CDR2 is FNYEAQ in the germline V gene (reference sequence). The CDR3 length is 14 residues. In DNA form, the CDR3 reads TGTGCTAGCAGCTTAGGGCCAGGGCCAGAGACCCAGTACTTC. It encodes CASSLGPGPETQYF.

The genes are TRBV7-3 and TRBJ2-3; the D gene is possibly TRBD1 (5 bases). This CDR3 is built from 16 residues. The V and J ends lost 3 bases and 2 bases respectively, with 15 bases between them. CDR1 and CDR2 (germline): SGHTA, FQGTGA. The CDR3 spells CASSFGDRKNTDTQYF. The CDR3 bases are TGTGCCAGCAGCTTTGGAGACAGAAAGAACACAGATACGCAGTATTTT. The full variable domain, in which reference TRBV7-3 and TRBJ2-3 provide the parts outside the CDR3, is GAGVSQTPSNKVTEKGKYVELRCDPISGHTALYWYRQSLGQGPEFLIYFQGTGAADDSGLPNDRFFAVRPEGSVSTLKIQRTERGDSAVYLCASSFGDRKNTDTQYFGPGTRLTVL.

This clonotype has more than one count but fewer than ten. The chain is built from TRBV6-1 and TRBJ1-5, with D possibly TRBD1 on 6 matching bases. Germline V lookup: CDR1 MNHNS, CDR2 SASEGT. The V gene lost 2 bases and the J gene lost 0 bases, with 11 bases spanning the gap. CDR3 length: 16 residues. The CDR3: CASSEWGRGSNQPQHF. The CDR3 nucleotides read TGTGCCAGCAGTGAATGGGGCAGGGGTAGCAATCAGCCCCAGCATTTT.

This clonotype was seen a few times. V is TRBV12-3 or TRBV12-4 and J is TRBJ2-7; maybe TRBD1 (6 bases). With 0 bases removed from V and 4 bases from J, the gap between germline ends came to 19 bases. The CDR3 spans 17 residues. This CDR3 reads CASSLATDSDLFYEQYF. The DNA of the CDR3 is TGTGCCAGCAGTTTAGCGACGGACAGTGACCTCTTTTACGAGCAGTACTTC.

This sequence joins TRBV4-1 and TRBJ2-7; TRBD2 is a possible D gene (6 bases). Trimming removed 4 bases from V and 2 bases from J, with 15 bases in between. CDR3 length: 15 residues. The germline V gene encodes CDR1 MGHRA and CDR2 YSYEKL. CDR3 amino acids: CASSPGGTATYEQYF. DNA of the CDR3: TGCGCCAGCAGCCCAGGAGGGACGGCAACCTACGAGCAGTACTTC.

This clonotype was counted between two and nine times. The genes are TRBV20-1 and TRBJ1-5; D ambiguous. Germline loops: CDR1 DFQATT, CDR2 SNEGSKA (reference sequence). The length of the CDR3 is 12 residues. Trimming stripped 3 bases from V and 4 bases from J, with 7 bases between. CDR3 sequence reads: CSASSRNQPQHF. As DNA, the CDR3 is TGCAGTGCTAGTAGTCGGAATCAGCCCCAGCATTTT.

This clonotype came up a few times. The CDR3 here is CASSIADSWGYEQYF. The CDR3 coding sequence is TGTGCCAGCAGTATCGCGGACAGTTGGGGCTACGAGCAGTACTTC. The gene calls are TRBV27 and TRBJ2-7, with TRBD1 as a possible D gene (6 bases). CDR1 and CDR2 (germline): MNHEY, SMNVEV (reference sequence). The CDR3 totals 15 residues. Trimming cost V 5 bases and J 3 bases, with 17 bases left between them.